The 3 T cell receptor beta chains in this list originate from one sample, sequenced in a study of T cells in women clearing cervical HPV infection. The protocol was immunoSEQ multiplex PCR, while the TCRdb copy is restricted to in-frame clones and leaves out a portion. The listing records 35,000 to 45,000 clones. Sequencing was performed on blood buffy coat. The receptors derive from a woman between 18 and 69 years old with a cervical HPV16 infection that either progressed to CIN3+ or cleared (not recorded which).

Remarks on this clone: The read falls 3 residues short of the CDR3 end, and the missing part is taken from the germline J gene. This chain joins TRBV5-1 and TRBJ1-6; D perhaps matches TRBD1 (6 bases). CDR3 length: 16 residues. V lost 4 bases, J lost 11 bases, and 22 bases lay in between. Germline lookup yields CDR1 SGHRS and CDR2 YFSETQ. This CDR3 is CASSPHGGGNIAPLHF. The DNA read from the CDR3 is TGCGCCAGCAGCCCCCACGGAGGGGGTAATATAGCACCC. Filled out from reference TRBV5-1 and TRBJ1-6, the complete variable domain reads KAGVTQTPRYLIKTRGQQVTLSCSPISGHRSVSWYQQTPGQGLQFLFEYFSETQRNKGNFPGRFSGRQFSNSRSEMNVSTLELGDSALYLCASSPHGGGNIAPLHFGNGTRLTVT.

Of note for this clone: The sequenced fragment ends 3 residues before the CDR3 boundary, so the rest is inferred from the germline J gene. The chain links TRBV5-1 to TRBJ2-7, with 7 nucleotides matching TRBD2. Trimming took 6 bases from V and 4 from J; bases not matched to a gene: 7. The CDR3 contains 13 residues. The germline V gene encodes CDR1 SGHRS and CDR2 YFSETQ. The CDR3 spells CASTRGSGYEQYF. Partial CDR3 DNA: TGCGCCAGCACTAGGGGTAGCGGGTACGAG.

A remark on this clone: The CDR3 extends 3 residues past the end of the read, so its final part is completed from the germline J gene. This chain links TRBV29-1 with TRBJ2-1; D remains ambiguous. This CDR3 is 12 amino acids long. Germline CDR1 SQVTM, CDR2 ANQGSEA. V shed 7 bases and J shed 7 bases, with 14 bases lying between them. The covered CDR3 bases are TGCAGCGGCTCTCTCCGGGTAAATGAG. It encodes CSGSLRVNE. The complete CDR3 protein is CSGSLRVNEQFF.